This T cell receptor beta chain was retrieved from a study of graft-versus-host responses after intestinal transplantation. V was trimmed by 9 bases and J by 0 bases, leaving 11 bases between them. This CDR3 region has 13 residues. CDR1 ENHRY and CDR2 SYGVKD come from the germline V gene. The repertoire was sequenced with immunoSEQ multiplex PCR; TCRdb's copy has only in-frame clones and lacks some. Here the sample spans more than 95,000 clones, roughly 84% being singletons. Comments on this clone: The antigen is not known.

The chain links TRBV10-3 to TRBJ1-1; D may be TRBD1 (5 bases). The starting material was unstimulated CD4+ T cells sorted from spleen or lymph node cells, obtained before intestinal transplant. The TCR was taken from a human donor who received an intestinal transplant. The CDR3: CAIGTDMNTEAFF. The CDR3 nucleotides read TGTGCCATTGGGACGGATATGAACACTGAAGCTTTCTTT.